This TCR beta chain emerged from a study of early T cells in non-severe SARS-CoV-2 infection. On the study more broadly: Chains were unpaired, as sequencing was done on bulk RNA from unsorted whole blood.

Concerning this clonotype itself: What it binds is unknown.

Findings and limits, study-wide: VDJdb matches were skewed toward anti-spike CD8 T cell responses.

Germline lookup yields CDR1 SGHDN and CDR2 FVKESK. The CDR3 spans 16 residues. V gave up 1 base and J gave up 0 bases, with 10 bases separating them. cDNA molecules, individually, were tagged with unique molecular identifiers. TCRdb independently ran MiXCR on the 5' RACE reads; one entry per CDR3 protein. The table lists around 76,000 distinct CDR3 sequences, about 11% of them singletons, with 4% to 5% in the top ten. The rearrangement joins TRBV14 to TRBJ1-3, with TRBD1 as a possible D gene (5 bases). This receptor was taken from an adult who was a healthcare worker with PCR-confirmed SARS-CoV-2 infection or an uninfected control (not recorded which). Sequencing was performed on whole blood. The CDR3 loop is CASSQGQSSSGNTIYF. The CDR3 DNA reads TGTGCCAGCAGCCAAGGACAGTCATCCTCTGGAAACACCATATATTTT.